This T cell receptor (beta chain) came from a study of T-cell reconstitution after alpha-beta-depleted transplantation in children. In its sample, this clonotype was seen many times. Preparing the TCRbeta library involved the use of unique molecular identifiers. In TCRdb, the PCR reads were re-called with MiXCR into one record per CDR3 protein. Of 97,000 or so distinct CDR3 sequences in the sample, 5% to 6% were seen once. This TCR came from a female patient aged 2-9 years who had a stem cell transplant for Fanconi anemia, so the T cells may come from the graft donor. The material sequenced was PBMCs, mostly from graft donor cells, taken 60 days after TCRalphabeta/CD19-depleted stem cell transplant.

The CDR3, as DNA: TGCAGTGCCCCGACTAGCGGGAGGTCCCTACATCAGACCCAGTACTTC. Its protein is CSAPTSGRSLHQTQYF. The chain joins TRBV20-1 to TRBJ2-5; the match to TRBD2 covers 13 bases. The CDR3 totals 16 residues. Germline V gene data show CDR1 as DFQATT and CDR2 as SNEGSKA (reference sequence). V gave up 6 bases and J gave up 6 bases; unmatched junction bases: 13.